These 24 T cell receptor beta chains came from one sample sequenced in a study of blood T cells in healthy people across ages (dated by TCRdb to about 2015). Libraries were constructed by 5' RACE. TCRdb names Illumina HiSeq 2500 as the instrument used. A second PCR of roughly 7 to 11 cycles was performed with a sample-barcoded 5' primer and a J-beta primer mix. TCRdb took the public reads, trimmed them with fastp at Q25, ran MiXCR for clone calling and kept in-frame beta chains. Under each unique CDR3 protein, matching rows form one entry showing the most common genes and DNA. The sample table shows about 680,000 distinct CDR3 sequences, and approximately 50% are seen once. The biggest ten clones account for roughly a third of the sample. The sequencing input was blood. The receptors here all came from a woman aged 60-75 years in good health.

This clonotype has only a few counts. V usage is TRBV7-9 and J usage is TRBJ2-3, with D perhaps TRBD1 or TRBD2 (5 bases each). Trimming cost V 2 bases and J 2 bases, with 14 bases left between them. There are 16 residues in the CDR3. Germline V gene sequence: CDR1 SEHNR, CDR2 FQNEAQ (reference sequence). The CDR3 region is CASSLHGTGHTDTQYF. In DNA form, the CDR3 reads TGTGCCAGCAGCTTACACGGGACGGGTCACACAGATACGCAGTATTTT.

The sample holds a few counts of this clonotype. This chain uses TRBV20-1 with TRBJ1-1; no definite D call. The CDR3 totals 14 residues. V was pared by 6 bases and J by 1 base, with 15 bases between. Germline loops: CDR1 DFQATT, CDR2 SNEGSKA (reference sequence). CDR3 DNA sequence: TGCAGTGCCCCAGATGGGAACCGGAACACTGAAGCTTTCTTT. Residues: CSAPDGNRNTEAFF.

The V and J genes are TRBV29-1 and TRBJ2-5, with TRBD2 matching 8 bases. This CDR3 is built from 15 residues. Germline trimming cut 4 bases from V and 11 bases from J; bases unmatched to any gene: 18. In germline, CDR1 is SQVTM, CDR2 ANQGSEA. DNA for the CDR3: TGCAGCGTTGTTGGGTCTAGCGGGTCCTTCGATGAGCAGTACTTC. It codes for CSVVGSSGSFDEQYF.

In this sample, this clonotype turned up many times. The chain is built from TRBV3-1 and TRBJ2-7; TRBD2 matches at 8 bases. The germline V gene encodes CDR1 LGHDT and CDR2 YNNKEL (reference sequence). This CDR3 is 16 amino acids long. The junction had 7 bases not matched to a gene; V was cut back by 3 bases and J by 0 bases. The CDR3 reads CASSHRLAGLSYEQYF. Here the CDR3 DNA reads TGTGCCAGCAGCCACCGGCTAGCGGGCCTCTCCTACGAGCAGTACTTC.

This rearrangement joins TRBV3-1 to TRBJ1-4, with a tentative D call TRBD1 (6 bases). This CDR3 is 14 amino acids long. Trimming took 1 base from V and 8 from J, leaving 11 bases between them. Germline V gives CDR1 LGHDT, CDR2 YNNKEL (reference sequence). CDR3 coding DNA: TGTGCCAGCAGCCAAGCGGGGGCGGAGGAAAAACTGTTTTTT. Translation gives CASSQAGAEEKLFF.

This clonotype was counted only a few times. The rearrangement links TRBV11-3 to TRBJ2-3, with unresolved D. The V end lost 5 bases, the J end lost 0 bases, and 9 bases lay between the germline ends. The CDR3 covers 14 residues. Germline-derived CDR1 and CDR2 are SGHNT and YENEEA. The CDR3 here is CASSHKLSTDTQYF. CDR3 nucleotide sequence: TGTGCCAGCAGCCATAAACTAAGCACAGATACGCAGTATTTT.

The sample holds a few counts of this clonotype. The genes are TRBV2 and TRBJ2-7, with D perhaps given as TRBD1 or TRBD2 (5 bases each). V lost 6 bases, J lost 3 bases, and 9 bases lay in between. The germline V gene encodes CDR1 SNHLY and CDR2 FYNNEI. The CDR3 consists of 12 residues. The CDR3 DNA reads TGTGCCAGCAGGAGGGACGGCTACGAGCAGTACTTC. Residues: CASRRDGYEQYF.

The chain has TRBV7-2 and TRBJ2-3; 7 nucleotides agree with TRBD2. Germline V gene lookup returns CDR1 SGHTA and CDR2 FQGNSA. J gave up 0 bases and V 6 bases, and 6 bases lay outside the gene matches. The CDR3 runs 15 residues. For the CDR3, the DNA is TGTGCCAGCAGACCTAGCGGCCTTAGCACAGATACGCAGTATTTT. As protein: CASRPSGLSTDTQYF.

The V gene is TRBV11-2, the J gene TRBJ2-4, with D unresolved. CDR1 and CDR2 from the germline V gene are SGHAT and FQNNGV. The length of the CDR3 is 17 residues. Trimming removed 1 base from V and 1 base from J, with 14 bases in between. The CDR3 bases are TGTGCCAGCAGCTTAGGGTACCGGACGGATGCCAAAAACATTCAGTACTTC. Residues: CASSLGYRTDAKNIQYF.

The chain links TRBV18 to TRBJ2-1; 8 nucleotides match TRBD2. The ends lost 6 bases at V and 7 bases at J; junction bases unmatched: 11. The CDR3 extends over 15 amino acids. Germline-derived CDR1 and CDR2 are KGHSH and LQKENI. CDR3 nucleotides: TGTGCCAGCTCGCCAGGACGAGCGGGGGATAATGAGCAGTTCTTC. Amino acids: CASSPGRAGDNEQFF.

In DNA form, the CDR3 reads TGTGCCAGCAGCCCCCGTTTCCCTTACGAGCAGTACTTC. This codes for CASSPRFPYEQYF. The chain is built from TRBV7-2 and TRBJ2-7, with unresolved D. Per germline, CDR1 SGHTA and CDR2 FQGNSA. This CDR3 comprises 13 residues. V was clipped by 5 bases and J by 4 bases, with 12 bases between them.

In regard to this clonotype: With a much larger clone just one base away, this may be a read error. This sequence joins TRBV6-1 and TRBJ2-1; no definite D call. CDR1 and CDR2 (germline): MNHNS, SASEGT. CDR3 length: 15 residues. The V end lost 4 bases, the J end lost 8 bases, and 18 bases lay between the germline ends. The DNA of the CDR3 is TGTGCCAGCAGTGGGTCAAGGGCTCAGGACGATGAGCAGTTCTTC. Protein sequence: CASSGSRAQDDEQFF.

CDR3 amino acids: CASSFGRDANYGYTF. CDR3 nucleotides: TGTGCCAGCAGTTTCGGCAGGGACGCTAACTATGGCTACACCTTC. The chain has TRBV28 and TRBJ1-2, with a tentative D call TRBD1 (5 bases). The CDR3 extends over 15 amino acids. V lost 3 bases to trimming and J lost 0 bases, with 11 bases between them. The germline V gene encodes CDR1 MDHEN and CDR2 SYDVKM.

The rearrangement joins TRBV30 to TRBJ2-5; 12 bases agree with TRBD2. Trimming cost V 3 bases and J 3 bases; bases outside gene matches: 2. CDR1 is GTSNPN and CDR2 is SVGIG in the germline V gene (reference sequence). The CDR3 is made up of 14 amino acids. CDR3 loop: CAWRRTSGKETQYF. The CDR3 bases are TGTGCCTGGAGGCGGACTAGCGGGAAAGAGACCCAGTACTTC. The complete variable domain, with remaining parts taken from reference TRBV30 and TRBJ2-5, reads SQTIHQWPATLVQPVGSPLSLECTVEGTSNPNLYWYRQAAGRGLQLLFYSVGIGQISSEVPQNLSASRPQDRQFILSSKKLLLSDSGFYLCAWRRTSGKETQYFGPGTRLLVL.

Turning to this clonotype: Sequence at one end of the junction differs from germline and may be a read error. The chain has TRBV5-1 and TRBJ2-5; maybe TRBD1 (6 bases). The germline gives CDR1 SGHRS, CDR2 YFSETQ. The CDR3 has 12 residues. The CDR3: CASRLDSNEQYF. The CDR3 DNA is TGCGCCAGCAGGTTGGACAGCAATGAGCAGTACTTC.

This clonotype has a handful of counts. V gene TRBV29-1 combines with J gene TRBJ2-5; 9 nucleotides match TRBD2. J gave up 6 bases and V 3 bases, and 5 bases lay outside the gene matches. This CDR3 region has 13 residues. Germline-derived CDR1 and CDR2 are SQVTM and ANQGSEA. This CDR3 is CSVDGSGSKTQYF. CDR3 nucleotides: TGCAGCGTTGACGGTAGCGGGAGTAAGACCCAGTACTTC.

The rearrangement uses TRBV20-1 and TRBJ2-3, with 11 bases matching TRBD2. Germline V lookup: CDR1 DFQATT, CDR2 SNEGSKA (reference sequence). V shed 0 bases and J 5 bases; nucleotides not matched to a gene: 4. There are 15 residues in the CDR3. The CDR3, as DNA: TGCAGTGCTAGAGATCCTAGCGGGAGGAGAGATACGCAGTATTTT. Its translation is CSARDPSGRRDTQYF.

This clonotype was seen more than once but under ten times. CDR3 sequence: CASSSLGHGREQYF. In nucleotides, the CDR3 is TGTGCCAGCAGCTCTTTAGGACACGGGCGCGAGCAGTACTTC. The genes are TRBV12-3 or TRBV12-4 and TRBJ2-4; perhaps TRBD1 as D (5 bases). The end of the DNA fits TRBJ2-7 better, so the J call may be wrong. This CDR3 is built from 14 residues.

This clonotype was seen just once. This rearrangement joins TRBV3-1 to TRBJ2-6; D tentatively reads TRBD1 or TRBD2 (5 bases each). This CDR3 spans 15 amino acids. Looked up from germline, CDR1 is LGHDT and CDR2 is YNNKEL (reference sequence). The ends were cut back, 4 bases at V and 3 bases at J, with 10 bases in the middle. CDR3 in DNA: TGTGCCAGCAGCCCTCCGAGGGGTGGGGCCAACGTCCTGACTTTC. It codes for CASSPPRGGANVLTF.

The V and J genes are TRBV12-3 or TRBV12-4 and TRBJ2-7; D not certain. Trimming took 5 bases from V and 5 from J, leaving 16 bases between them. The CDR3 extends over 14 amino acids. In nucleotides, the CDR3 is TGTGCCAGCAGTCTGGGCAGGCGGTGGGACGAGCAGTACTTC. Translation: CASSLGRRWDEQYF.

This clonotype showed up just a few times. V and J are TRBV5-1 and TRBJ1-2; possible D gene TRBD1, 5 bases. Per the germline V gene, CDR1 is SGHRS and CDR2 is YFSETQ. The CDR3 length is 14 residues. Trimming removed 2 bases at V and 5 bases at J, with 13 bases between. This CDR3 reads CASSLQAGLYGYTF. The CDR3 region has the DNA TGCGCCAGCAGCTTACAGGCCGGTCTATATGGCTACACCTTC.

This sequence joins TRBV12-3 or TRBV12-4 and TRBJ2-3; D is uncertain. The CDR3 spans 12 residues. Trimming cost V 6 bases and J 4 bases, with 8 bases left between them. This CDR3 reads CASRFTADTQYF. The CDR3 DNA sequence: TGTGCCAGCAGATTCACGGCAGATACGCAGTATTTT.

The V call is TRBV5-1, the J call TRBJ1-1; TRBD1 aligns across 7 bases. CDR1 and CDR2 (germline): SGHRS, YFSETQ. The length of the CDR3 is 16 residues. With V trimmed by 0 bases and J by 2 bases, 7 bases remained unmatched. The CDR3 is CASSLDPTGINTEAFF. The CDR3 DNA is TGCGCCAGCAGCTTGGACCCGACAGGGATAAACACTGAAGCTTTCTTT.

The V gene is TRBV7-8, the J gene TRBJ2-3, with a tentative D call TRBD2 (5 bases). Trimming stripped 1 base from V and 0 bases from J, with 11 bases between. The CDR3 spans 16 residues. Per the germline V gene, CDR1 is SGHVS and CDR2 is FQNEAQ. This chain's CDR3 is CASSLGSGKSTDTQYF. The CDR3 DNA reads as TGTGCCAGCAGCTTAGGCTCGGGAAAGAGCACAGATACGCAGTATTTT.